The TCR beta chain under discussion was sequenced for a study of T cell changes during pregnancy in multiple sclerosis. This CDR3 is 17 amino acids long. V trimming: 9 bases; J trimming: 5 bases; junction bases outside the gene matches: 21. Per the germline V gene, CDR1 is MNHEY and CDR2 is SMNVEV (reference sequence). TCRdb keeps only in-frame clones here, not all; method: immunoSEQ multiplex PCR. Of tens of thousands of clones in the sample, just under 95% are singletons; the top ten hold roughly 7.4%. The rearrangement uses TRBV27 and TRBJ1-1, with TRBD1 identical over 7 bases. This material consisted of CD8+ T cells from peripheral blood mononuclear cells, taken in the third trimester of pregnancy. This TCR was recovered from a female donor with multiple sclerosis, enrolled in a pregnancy study. The CDR3 DNA reads TGTGCCAGATCGGGCGTCTTGGTCACAGGGGATGGAACTGAAGCTTTCTTT. This codes for CARSGVLVTGDGTEAFF.